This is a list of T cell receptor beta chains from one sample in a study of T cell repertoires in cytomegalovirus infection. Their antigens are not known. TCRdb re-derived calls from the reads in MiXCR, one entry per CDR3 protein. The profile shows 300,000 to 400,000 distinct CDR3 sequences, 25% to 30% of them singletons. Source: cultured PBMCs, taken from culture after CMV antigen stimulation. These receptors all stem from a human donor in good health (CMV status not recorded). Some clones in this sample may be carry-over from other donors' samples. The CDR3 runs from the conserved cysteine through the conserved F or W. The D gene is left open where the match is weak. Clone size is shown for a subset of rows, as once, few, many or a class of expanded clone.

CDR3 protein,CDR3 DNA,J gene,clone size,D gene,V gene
CASSQVSTAEAFF,TGCGCCAGCAGCCAAGTGTCGACGGCTGAAGCTTTCTTT,TRBJ1-1,-,-,TRBV4-1
CASTPGQGTSGANVLTF,TGTGCCAGCACTCCGGGACAGGGAACCTCTGGGGCCAACGTCCTGACTTTC,TRBJ2-6,-,TRBD1,TRBV6-8
CASSGDRLNSPLHF,TGCGCCAGCAGCGGGGACCGGCTTAATTCACCCCTCCACTTT,TRBJ1-6,few,-,TRBV5-1
CASSGTNNNQPQHF,TGTGCCAGCTCAGGGACAAACAACAATCAGCCCCAGCATTTT,TRBJ1-5,few,-,TRBV18
CASSQDRGYLAGLETQYF,TGTGCCAGCAGCCAAGATCGAGGTTATTTGGCAGGGTTGGAGACCCAGTACTTC,TRBJ2-5,few,-,TRBV14
CASSLGQTGGYTF,TGTGCCAGCAGCTTAGGCCAGACGGGGGGCTACACCTTC,TRBJ1-2,-,-,TRBV7-8
CASSQRQGTAEAFF,TGTGCCAGCAGCCAGAGACAGGGCACGGCTGAAGCTTTCTTT,TRBJ1-1,few,TRBD1,TRBV4-2
CASRTPGTSLSNQPQHF,TGTGCCAGTAGGACCCCTGGGACATCCCTTAGCAATCAGCCCCAGCATTTT,TRBJ1-5,few,-,TRBV19
CASLPGPIGGITDTQYF,TGTGCCAGCCTCCCCGGCCCCATCGGGGGTATCACAGATACGCAGTATTTT,TRBJ2-3,-,-,TRBV7-9
CATSDVDWMNTGELFF,TGTGCCACCAGTGATGTGGACTGGATGAACACCGGGGAGCTGTTTTTT,TRBJ2-2,once,-,TRBV24-1
CASSALSGTANYGYTF,TGTGCCAGCAGCGCGCTCTCGGGAACCGCTAACTATGGCTACACCTTC,TRBJ1-2,few,-,TRBV11-2
CASWGETGTDNSPLHF,TGTGCCAGCTGGGGGGAAACCGGGACAGATAATTCACCCCTCCACTTT,TRBJ1-6,-,TRBD1,TRBV6-5
CASSLSGQMYEQYF,TGTGCCAGCAGTTTATCAGGCCAGATGTACGAGCAGTACTTC,TRBJ2-7,-,-,TRBV27
CASSPADRGLEQYF,TGTGCCAGCAGCCCCGCGGACAGGGGGCTTGAGCAGTACTTC,TRBJ2-7,few,TRBD1,TRBV9
CASSEASSRDLAYGYTF,TGTGCCAGCAGTGAAGCATCTTCGAGGGATTTAGCCTATGGCTACACCTTC,TRBJ1-2,-,-,TRBV6-1